The 27 T cell receptor beta chains below all came from one sample that was sequenced in a study of cytomegalovirus exposure and HLA in healthy donors. PCR was performed using 60 Vbeta and 13 Jbeta primers. The data were produced by immunoSEQ multiplex PCR, yet TCRdb's version contains in-frame clones alone and is incomplete. Altogether 200,000 to 250,000 clones are present, roughly 82% being singletons, with the ten largest covering 5% to 6.5%. Sequencing was performed on PBMCs. The receptors here all came from a woman aged 40-49 years in good health and CMV-seropositive.

The chain combines TRBV9 with TRBJ2-1, with D possibly TRBD2 on 6 matching bases. CDR1 and CDR2 from the germline V gene are SGDLS and YYNGEE. The CDR3 has 15 residues. The V end lost 4 bases, the J end lost 4 bases, and 15 bases lay between the germline ends. CDR3 sequence reads: CASSPTSLPYNEQFF. The CDR3 bases are TGTGCCAGCAGCCCTACTAGCCTTCCTTACAATGAGCAGTTCTTC.

The V and J genes are TRBV7-8 and TRBJ2-2; TRBD2 matches 7 bases. CDR1 and CDR2 (germline): SGHVS, FQNEAQ. The trim removed 2 bases at V and 2 bases at J, leaving 2 bases unmatched. The CDR3 spans 15 residues. CDR3 nucleotide sequence: TGTGCCAGCAGCTTAAGGGACTATAACACCGGGGAGCTGTTTTTT. Protein product: CASSLRDYNTGELFF.

In DNA, the CDR3 is TGTGCCAGCAGTGAAGGGGACTCTCAGCCCCAGCATTTT. Amino acids: CASSEGDSQPQHF. The chain employs TRBV2 and TRBJ1-5; a weak D match, TRBD1 (5 bases). Looked up from germline, CDR1 is SNHLY and CDR2 is FYNNEI. V dropped 1 base and J dropped 6 bases, with 7 bases sitting between them. CDR3 length: 13 amino acids.

V usage is TRBV10-3 and J usage is TRBJ2-7; 11 bases map to TRBD1. Germline CDR1 is ENHRY and CDR2 is SYGVKD. The junction had 12 bases not matched to a gene; V was cut back by 9 bases and J by 2 bases. The CDR3 contains 16 residues. The CDR3 DNA follows: TGTGCCATTTCGGACAGGGGGCGTCCCCAGGCCTACGAGCAGTACTTC. Translated: CAISDRGRPQAYEQYF.

The chain recombines TRBV12-5 with TRBJ2-3; 10 nucleotides line up with TRBD2. The CDR3 has 16 amino acids. CDR1 LGHNT and CDR2 FRNRAP come from the germline V gene. V lost 0 bases and J lost 2; bases outside the gene matches: 2. The CDR3 loop reads CASGLVLAGYTDTQYF. The CDR3, as DNA: TGTGCTAGTGGTTTGGTACTAGCGGGGTACACAGATACGCAGTATTTT.

The gene calls are TRBV6-5 and TRBJ1-1, with D tentatively TRBD1 (6 bases). V was shortened by 2 bases and J by 8 bases, with 12 bases between the two germline ends. The CDR3 is 13 amino acids. CDR1 is MNHEY, CDR2 SVGAGI, per germline. CDR3 residues: CASSYGRGSEAFF. The CDR3 DNA reads as TGTGCCAGCAGTTACGGGAGGGGGTCGGAAGCTTTCTTT.

The V gene is TRBV12-5, the J gene TRBJ2-2; perhaps TRBD2 as D (6 bases). Trimming pared 5 bases from V and 0 bases from J, leaving 10 bases between. CDR1 and CDR2 (germline): LGHNT, FRNRAP. This CDR3 region has 15 residues. DNA of the CDR3: TGTGCTAGTGGTCCCGGGACTTCGAACACCGGGGAGCTGTTTTTT. Protein sequence: CASGPGTSNTGELFF.

The V gene is TRBV9, the J gene TRBJ2-3, with D unclear. Germline lookup yields CDR1 SGDLS and CDR2 YYNGEE. The CDR3 runs 12 residues. The V and J ends lost 3 bases and 7 bases respectively, with 9 bases between them. CDR3 amino acids: CASSATAHTQYF. CDR3 in DNA: TGTGCCAGCAGCGCTACCGCCCATACGCAGTATTTT.

This chain connects TRBV11-3 to TRBJ2-3, with TRBD1 identical over 7 bases. With V trimmed by 5 bases and J by 0 bases, 5 bases remained unmatched. The CDR3 contains 15 residues. The germline V gene encodes CDR1 SGHNT and CDR2 YENEEA. CDR3 sequence: CASSPQGISTDTQYF. For the CDR3, the DNA is TGTGCCAGCAGCCCACAGGGGATTAGCACAGATACGCAGTATTTT.

The chain has TRBV28 and TRBJ2-3, with D perhaps matching TRBD2 (5 bases). Between the trimmed V and J ends, which lost 8 bases and 6 bases, there was a span of 9 bases. Germline V gene data show CDR1 as MDHEN and CDR2 as SYDVKM. The CDR3 length is 11 residues. The DNA of the CDR3 is TGTGCCAGCGGACTCGTGGATACGCAGTATTTT. This gives the protein CASGLVDTQYF.

The gene calls are TRBV20-1 and TRBJ2-1, with D perhaps matching TRBD2 (5 bases). The CDR3 runs to 11 residues. CDR1 and CDR2 from the germline V gene are DFQATT and SNEGSKA (reference sequence). V was cut by 5 bases and J by 8 bases, with 10 bases left in between. The CDR3 region is CSAAPGYEQFF. CDR3 DNA sequence: TGCAGTGCTGCCCCGGGGTATGAGCAGTTCTTC.

V and J are TRBV14 and TRBJ2-3, with D possibly TRBD2 on 6 matching bases. Trimming shortened V by 4 bases and J by 2 bases, and 10 bases separated the two germline ends. The CDR3 is 14 amino acids. Germline V gene data show CDR1 as SGHDN and CDR2 as FVKESK. For the CDR3, the DNA is TGTGCCAGCAGCCCACGGGAGTTCACAGATACGCAGTATTTT. It is translated as CASSPREFTDTQYF.

This clone was counted only a few times. A junction end diverges from the germline sequence, so it may reflect a read error. The V gene is TRBV7-9, the J gene TRBJ1-1; D perhaps matches TRBD1 (5 bases). Per the germline V gene, CDR1 is SEHNR and CDR2 is FQNEAQ (reference sequence). This CDR3 is built from 15 residues. This CDR3 reads CSSSLAAGMNTEAFF. CDR3 bases: TGTTCCAGCAGCTTAGCGGCAGGGATGAACACTGAAGCTTTCTTT.

The CDR3 here is CASSDVETEAFF. CDR3 coding DNA: TGTGCCAGCAGTGACGTAGAGACAGAAGCTTTCTTT. The rearrangement links TRBV6-1 to TRBJ1-1; D remains ambiguous. Germline assignment: CDR1 MNHNS and CDR2 SASEGT. The V and J ends lost 3 bases and 8 bases respectively, with 10 bases between them. The CDR3 covers 12 residues.

The V call is TRBV7-2, the J call TRBJ2-7, with TRBD1 matching 10 bases. The CDR3 is made up of 15 amino acids. The ends lost 5 bases at V and 2 bases at J; junction bases unmatched: 6. Looked up from germline, CDR1 is SGHTA and CDR2 is FQGNSA. The CDR3 DNA reads TGTGCCAGCAGCCCCGCGGGACAGGGGACCTACGAGCAGTACTTC. This gives the protein CASSPAGQGTYEQYF.

The chain is built from TRBV28 and TRBJ1-1; D is perhaps TRBD1 (5 bases). Germline CDR1 is MDHEN and CDR2 is SYDVKM. V was trimmed by 7 bases and J by 0 bases, leaving 12 bases between them. The CDR3 is 14 residues long. CDR3 loop: CASTMDTLNTEAFF. DNA for the CDR3: TGTGCCAGCACCATGGACACTCTGAACACTGAAGCTTTCTTT.

This chain uses TRBV7-9 with TRBJ1-2; maybe TRBD1 (6 bases). This CDR3 comprises 13 residues. Trimming pared 5 bases from V and 4 bases from J, leaving 11 bases between. Germline V gene sequence: CDR1 SEHNR, CDR2 FQNEAQ (reference sequence). The CDR3 region has the DNA TGTGCCAGCAGCCAGGGGAATGCCTATGGCTACACCTTC. Its protein product is CASSQGNAYGYTF.

J is TRBJ2-1 and V is TRBV7-3, with 7 bases identical to TRBD2. Germline V gives CDR1 SGHTA, CDR2 FQGTGA. The ends lost 5 bases at V and 7 bases at J; junction bases unmatched: 17. The CDR3 runs 17 residues. This chain's CDR3 is CASSLNPLRLAVNEQFF. Written as DNA, the CDR3 is TGTGCCAGCAGCCTCAACCCCCTTAGACTAGCTGTGAATGAGCAGTTCTTC. Full variable domain (remainder filled in from reference TRBV7-3 and TRBJ2-1): GAGVSQTPSNKVTEKGKYVELRCDPISGHTALYWYRQSLGQGPEFLIYFQGTGAADDSGLPNDRFFAVRPEGSVSTLKIQRTERGDSAVYLCASSLNPLRLAVNEQFFGPGTRLTVL.

The rearrangement joins TRBV25-1 to TRBJ2-5; weak D call: TRBD2 (5 bases). Trimming pared 3 bases from V and 5 bases from J, leaving 16 bases between. The CDR3 covers 15 residues. CDR1 is MGHDK and CDR2 is SYGVNS in the germline V gene. The CDR3 bases are TGTGCCAGCAGTGACCCTCGGGGTTCCCTGGAGACCCAGTACTTC. This encodes CASSDPRGSLETQYF.

The chain carries TRBV6-5 and TRBJ2-7; maybe TRBD2 (6 bases). Germline V gene sequence: CDR1 MNHEY, CDR2 SVGAGI. The CDR3 runs to 14 residues. Trimming took 2 bases from V and 2 from J, leaving 10 bases between them. CDR3 region: CASSYGEVTYEQYF. As DNA, the CDR3 is TGTGCCAGCAGTTACGGGGAGGTAACCTACGAGCAGTACTTC.

The chain is built from TRBV5-1 and TRBJ1-6; D unclear. Germline V gene lookup returns CDR1 SGHRS and CDR2 YFSETQ. The CDR3 consists of 16 residues. V dropped 0 bases and J dropped 7 bases, with 14 bases sitting between them. In nucleotides, the CDR3 is TGCGCCAGCAGCTTGGGCCGGGGTGCGTTGAATTCACCCCTCCACTTT. Amino acid sequence: CASSLGRGALNSPLHF.

The V call is TRBV2, the J call TRBJ2-7, with 8 positions matching TRBD1. The CDR3 spans 13 residues. Looked up from germline, CDR1 is SNHLY and CDR2 is FYNNEI. With 3 bases clipped from V and 3 bases from J, the junction kept 1 base outside the gene matches. CDR3 sequence reads: CASSDRGLYEQYF. The CDR3 DNA follows: TGTGCCAGCAGTGACAGGGGGCTCTACGAGCAGTACTTC.

The chain is built from TRBV7-2 and TRBJ1-2; possibly TRBD1 for D (6 bases). V shed 4 bases and J shed 2 bases, with 14 bases lying between them. The length of the CDR3 is 15 residues. Germline V CDR1 and CDR2: SGHTA, FQGNSA. The DNA of the CDR3 is TGTGCCAGCAGCTCCATACAGGGATGGAACTATGGCTACACCTTC. Translated, it gives CASSSIQGWNYGYTF.

V is TRBV11-3 and J is TRBJ2-2; D remains unclear. With 7 bases removed from V and 4 bases from J, the gap between germline ends came to 4 bases. The CDR3 contains 11 residues. Germline CDR1 is SGHNT and CDR2 is YENEEA. CDR3 DNA sequence: TGTGCCAGCACCAGCACCGGGGAGCTGTTTTTT. Residues: CASTSTGELFF.

The chain recombines TRBV9 with TRBJ2-3; 8 nucleotides agree with TRBD2. V lost 2 bases and J lost 0; bases outside the gene matches: 2. CDR1 and CDR2 (germline): SGDLS, YYNGEE. This CDR3 is 15 amino acids long. CDR3 nucleotides: TGTGCCAGCAGCGTTTTAGCGGGGAGCACAGATACGCAGTATTTT. It yields the protein CASSVLAGSTDTQYF.

The rearrangement joins TRBV7-2 to TRBJ2-7; D is possibly TRBD2 (5 bases). Per germline, CDR1 SGHTA and CDR2 FQGNSA. V lost 5 bases and J 4 bases, leaving 15 bases between the germline ends. The CDR3 spans 14 residues. The CDR3 DNA sequence: TGTGCCAGCAGCCAAGGGCTAGCTAGGTACGAGCAGTACTTC. It translates to CASSQGLARYEQYF.

In its sample, this clone was seen a few times. The rearrangement uses TRBV7-2 and TRBJ2-3, with 10 positions matching TRBD2. The V gene end was trimmed by 4 bases and the J gene end by 6 bases; junction bases not matched to a gene: 10. Germline V CDR1 and CDR2: SGHTA, FQGNSA. The CDR3 loop spans 16 amino acids. The CDR3 nucleotides are TGTGCCAGCAGCTACCCCCCTAGCGGGAGAGTTGATACGCAGTATTTT. This codes for CASSYPPSGRVDTQYF.